A single T cell receptor (beta chain) is shown here with its context. Its specificity is not known. No DNA is given; TCRdb re-called the 5' RACE reads and lists each CDR3 protein once. The sample's table shows 500,000 to 700,000 distinct CDR3 sequences. CDR3 length: 14 amino acids. This entry belongs to a study of T cells expressing NK-cell markers. The study's findings and limits: Leadership of the CD3+CD56-NKG2C+ fraction also belonged to these clonotypes in four donors.

The specimen was blood T cells: a sorted CD56 or NKG2C T cell subset, CD4+ or CD8+ T cells, or bulk PBMC T cells (not recorded which). The source is a man aged 18 to 35 in good health. This chain uses TRBV12-3 or TRBV12-4 with TRBJ2-5; TCRdb reports TRBD1, a call that lacks DNA to check it against. The CDR3 loop reads CASSASGTGETQYF.